This T cell receptor beta chain was identified during a study of T cells in Graves' hyperthyroidism and ophthalmopathy. Study-level results: Stable hyperthyroidism was separated from ophthalmopathy by a model based on 13 V-J features. The model identified upcoming ophthalmopathy a median approximately six months ahead of onset.

RNA transcripts provided the source from which TCR beta CDR3 regions were amplified. The HTBI primer set was used in a first-round RT-PCR of the TCR CDR3. One entry per CDR3 protein results from TCRdb running MiXCR on the multiplex PCR reads. The sample lists hundreds of thousands of distinct CDR3 sequences; 16% were seen once. At least ten counts were recorded for this clonotype. Its antigen remains unidentified. Germline V gives CDR1 KGHSH, CDR2 LQKENI. The CDR3 runs to 14 residues. V was cut by 3 bases and J by 2 bases, with 11 bases left in between. Patients were aged 18 to 65, had disease duration under 2 months, and had newly diagnosed hyperthyroidism. Patients having uncontrolled infection, another autoimmune disease, pregnancy or lactation were not included.

The chain joins TRBV18 to TRBJ2-7; a weak D match, TRBD1 (6 bases). This receptor was taken from a woman aged 18-29 years with Graves' hyperthyroidism. Input material: blood. CDR3 region: CASSPRQGPYEQYF. The CDR3 nucleotides are TGTGCCAGCTCACCGCGGCAGGGGCCCTACGAGCAGTACTTC. Based on the CDR3 plus reference TRBV18 and TRBJ2-7, the full variable domain is NAGVMQNPRHLVRRRGQEARLRCSPMKGHSHVYWYRQLPEEGLKFMVYLQKENIIDESGMPKERFSAEFPKEGPSILRIQQVVRGDSAAYFCASSPRQGPYEQYFGPGTRLTVT.